These 9 T cell receptor beta chains share one sample of origin, sequenced in a study of blood T cells in healthy people across ages. Alongside a J-beta primer mix, a sample-barcoded 5' primer served in a second PCR lasting about 7 to 11 cycles. TCRdb reprocessed the 5' RACE reads with MiXCR, giving one entry per CDR3 protein. The sample lists approximately 800,000 distinct CDR3 sequences, roughly 25% seen once, with over 2.5% in the top ten. The sample was also reused in another study, on T cells of mothers and their children.

The sample consisted of blood. These receptors came from a boy between 10 and 17 years old in good health.

The rearrangement links TRBV7-9 to TRBJ1-6; 7 bases line up with TRBD1. This CDR3 has 15 residues. Trimming took 5 bases from V and 6 from J; bases not matched to a gene: 7. Looked up from germline, CDR1 is SEHNR and CDR2 is FQNEAQ (reference sequence). The CDR3: CASSPRTGFNSPLHF. In nucleotides, the CDR3 is TGTGCCAGCAGCCCGAGGACAGGTTTTAATTCACCCCTCCACTTT. The full variable domain, rest sourced from reference TRBV7-9 and TRBJ1-6, is DTGVSQNPRHKITKRGQNVTFRCDPISEHNRLYWYRQTLGQGPEFLTYFQNEAQLEKSRLLSDRFSAERPKGSFSTLEIQRTEQGDSAMYLCASSPRTGFNSPLHFGNGTRLTVT.

The chain uses TRBV3-1 and TRBJ2-4; 10 nucleotides agree with TRBD2. Trimming removed 1 base from V and 0 bases from J; junction bases left unmatched: 9. Germline CDR1 reads LGHDT; CDR2 reads YNNKEL (reference sequence). The CDR3 sequence is 19 residues long. The CDR3 sequence: CASSQASGGQSLAKNIQYF. The DNA of the CDR3 is TGTGCCAGCAGCCAAGCTAGCGGGGGACAAAGTTTAGCCAAAAACATTCAGTACTTC.

This chain connects TRBV5-1 to TRBJ2-5; 12 positions match TRBD2. The end of the DNA aligns better with TRBJ2-1, so the J call may be wrong. CDR3 length: 14 residues. Looked up from germline, CDR1 is SGHRS and CDR2 is YFSETQ. The CDR3 protein is CASSSLAGGNEQFF. The DNA for the CDR3 is TGCGCCAGCAGCTCTCTAGCGGGGGGGAATGAGCAGTTCTTC.

This clonotype was found many times. V gene TRBV12-3 or TRBV12-4 combines with J gene TRBJ2-5; the match to TRBD2 covers 13 bases. After removal of 6 bases from V and 5 bases from J, the junction contained 6 bases not matched to a gene. CDR3 length equals 15 residues. The CDR3 reads CASRPTSGGPETQYF. The CDR3 DNA reads as TGTGCCAGCAGACCGACTAGCGGGGGGCCTGAGACCCAGTACTTC.

V is TRBV7-8 and J is TRBJ2-2; D is ambiguous. Trimming took 5 bases from V and 0 from J, leaving 22 bases between them. This CDR3 has 19 residues. In germline, CDR1 is SGHVS, CDR2 FQNEAQ. The CDR3 loop is CASSPGRSAALTNTGELFF. The CDR3 region has the DNA TGTGCCAGCAGCCCAGGCAGAAGTGCTGCTCTAACGAACACCGGGGAGCTGTTTTTT. The whole variable domain, remainder taken from reference TRBV7-8 and TRBJ2-2, is GAGVSQSPRYKVAKRGQDVALRCDPISGHVSLFWYQQALGQGPEFLTYFQNEAQLDKSGLPSDRFFAERPEGSVSTLKIQRTQQEDSAVYLCASSPGRSAALTNTGELFFGEGSRLTVL.

V is TRBV10-3 and J is TRBJ1-1, with 9 positions matching TRBD1. This CDR3 spans 14 amino acids. Trimming removed 4 bases from V and 5 bases from J; junction bases left unmatched: 5. Per germline, CDR1 ENHRY and CDR2 SYGVKD. CDR3 sequence (DNA): TGTGCCATCAGTGGCCGGACAGGGGAAACTGAAGCTTTCTTT. The encoded protein is CAISGRTGETEAFF.

The CDR3 protein is CASSSGQGSSYEQYF. Written as DNA, the CDR3 is TGTGCCAGCAGTTCAGGACAGGGGAGCTCCTACGAGCAGTACTTC. This chain connects TRBV28 to TRBJ2-7, with 9 positions matching TRBD1. V dropped 4 bases and J dropped 0; count of bases not matched to a gene: 4. CDR3 length equals 15 residues. Per the germline V gene, CDR1 is MDHEN and CDR2 is SYDVKM.

This clonotype was recorded at least ten times. The chain joins TRBV3-1 to TRBJ2-5; D remains ambiguous. Gene TRBJ2-7 matches the end of the DNA better, so the J call may be wrong. This CDR3 spans 11 amino acids. The germline CDR1 and CDR2 sequences are LGHDT and YNNKEL (reference sequence). The CDR3 is CASSQASEQYF. As DNA, the CDR3 is TGTGCCAGCAGCCAGGCAAGCGAGCAGTACTTC.

The count of this clonotype is one. The rearrangement links TRBV27 to TRBJ1-1; D gene ambiguous. CDR1 and CDR2 from the germline V gene are MNHEY and SMNVEV (reference sequence). The CDR3 sequence is 13 residues long. V was trimmed by 3 bases and J by 3 bases, leaving 8 bases between them. The CDR3 sequence is CASSFQIDTEAFF. The CDR3 region has the DNA TGTGCCAGCAGTTTTCAGATCGACACTGAAGCTTTCTTT.